This TCR beta chain was recovered during a study of Graves' ophthalmopathy and Graves' hyperthyroidism. General study findings and limits: Thyroid clonotypes that were expanded above 0.001 frequency mostly also appeared in blood.

Scientists amplified the TCR beta CDR3 regions from RNA transcripts. First-round RT-PCR used HTBI primers; second-round multiplex PCR followed. TCRdb re-called the multiplex PCR reads with MiXCR, one entry per CDR3 protein. The profile covers about 390,000 distinct CDR3 sequences, with roughly 17% appearing a single time and roughly 2.4% taken by the ten largest. There are a few counts of this clonotype. Its matching antigen is unknown. The missing conserved phenylalanine or tryptophan at the end of this CDR3 makes a read error likely. The CDR3 sequence is 14 residues long. V was pared by 2 bases and J by 6 bases, with 14 bases between. CDR1 and CDR2 from the germline V gene are SGHRS and YFSETQ. Enrollment excluded any patients with other autoimmune diseases, uncontrolled infections, pregnancy or lactation. Symptoms, serum thyroxine and TRAb, thyroid ultrasound, and orbital computed tomography formed the diagnostic basis. Fresh peripheral blood, roughly 10 ml, was the PBMC source.

This TCR derives from an adult woman with stable Graves' hyperthyroidism. The V gene is TRBV5-1, the J gene TRBJ1-1; D might be TRBD1 (5 bases). Sequencing was done on a sample of peripheral blood. DNA of the CDR3: TGCGCCAGCAGCTTACGTGGTGGGGACCCTGAAGCTTTCCTT. Translation: CASSLRGGDPEAFL.